The 23 T cell receptor beta chains below were found in one sample sequenced in a study of cytomegalovirus exposure and HLA in healthy donors. The PCR made use of 60 Vbeta and 13 Jbeta primers. The method was immunoSEQ multiplex PCR; TCRdb's version includes in-frame clones alone and lacks a portion of them. Counted here are about 80,000 clones, more than 60% occurring once; the ten biggest clones make up around 15%. The sequenced material came from PBMCs. The receptors originated from a human donor in good health.

The J gene is TRBJ2-7, the V gene TRBV4-3; 8 nucleotides line up with TRBD2. The ends lost 4 bases at V and 2 bases at J; junction bases unmatched: 4. The CDR3 is made up of 14 amino acids. CDR1 is LGHNA and CDR2 is YSLEER in the germline V gene. CDR3 nucleotide sequence: TGCGCCAGCAGCCCCACTAGCGGCCCCTACGAGCAGTACTTC. This sequence encodes CASSPTSGPYEQYF.

A single count supports this clone. The V and J genes are TRBV27 and TRBJ2-1; D is undetermined. V lost 3 bases to trimming and J lost 0 bases, with 9 bases between them. The CDR3 loop spans 15 amino acids. Per germline, CDR1 MNHEY and CDR2 SMNVEV (reference sequence). CDR3 amino acids: CASSLRATSYNEQFF. As DNA, the CDR3 is TGTGCCAGCAGTTTGAGAGCAACCTCCTACAATGAGCAGTTCTTC.

The chain uses TRBV5-1 and TRBJ1-6; D remains ambiguous. V was shortened by 4 bases and J by 10 bases, with 12 bases between the two germline ends. Per the germline V gene, CDR1 is SGHRS and CDR2 is YFSETQ. This CDR3 is built from 13 residues. The CDR3 nucleotides are TGCGCCAGCAGCGATACTAGGGAATCACCCCTCCACTTT. The encoded protein is CASSDTRESPLHF.

This sequence joins TRBV19 and TRBJ2-5; TRBD2 matches 11 bases. The CDR3 covers 17 residues. Per germline, CDR1 LNHDA and CDR2 SQIVND (reference sequence). The V segment lost 5 bases and the J segment 0 bases; nucleotides outside the gene matches: 8. The CDR3 reads CASSERASGGYQETQYF. The CDR3 region has the DNA TGTGCCAGTAGTGAAAGGGCTAGCGGGGGGTACCAAGAGACCCAGTACTTC.

This chain links TRBV27 with TRBJ2-1, with D possibly being TRBD2 (5 bases). The CDR3 has 15 residues. Germline CDR1 is MNHEY and CDR2 is SMNVEV (reference sequence). The V end lost 0 bases, the J end lost 1 base, and 7 bases lay between the germline ends. This CDR3 reads CASSLSSESYNEQFF. DNA of the CDR3: TGTGCCAGCAGTTTATCTAGCGAGTCCTACAATGAGCAGTTCTTC.

This sequence joins TRBV7-6 and TRBJ2-6; no definite D call. The CDR3 covers 15 residues. Trimming shortened V by 5 bases and J by 0 bases, and 8 bases separated the two germline ends. Germline loops: CDR1 SGHVS, CDR2 FNYEAQ. The CDR3 loop reads CASSARDSGANVLTF. The CDR3 region has the DNA TGTGCCAGCAGCGCCCGAGACTCTGGGGCCAACGTCCTGACTTTC.

The chain has TRBV13 and TRBJ2-5, with D possibly matching TRBD2 (5 bases). Germline V gene data show CDR1 as PRHDT and CDR2 as FYEKMQ (reference sequence). The germline V and J ends were trimmed by 1 base and 1 base, with 10 bases remaining between them. This CDR3 spans 15 amino acids. The CDR3, as DNA: TGTGCCAGCAGCTTAGTTTCGGGAATCCAAGAGACCCAGTACTTC. Amino acids: CASSLVSGIQETQYF.

This rearrangement joins TRBV14 to TRBJ2-7; D not certain. CDR3 length equals 13 residues. Germline CDR1 reads SGHDN; CDR2 reads FVKESK. The ends were cut back, 5 bases at V and 4 bases at J, with 12 bases in the middle. CDR3 sequence: CASSKAARYEQYF. As DNA, the CDR3 is TGTGCCAGCAGCAAGGCCGCCAGGTACGAGCAGTACTTC.

The CDR3 region is CSVDRVRTEAFF. CDR3 DNA sequence: TGCAGCGTCGACAGGGTAAGGACTGAAGCTTTCTTT. J is TRBJ1-1 and V is TRBV29-1; 7 nucleotides line up with TRBD1. V lost 6 bases to trimming and J lost 5 bases; unmatched junction nucleotides: 6. This CDR3 is 12 amino acids long. Germline CDR1 and CDR2: SQVTM and ANQGSEA.

The V call is TRBV4-3, the J call TRBJ2-2; perhaps TRBD1 as D (6 bases). Trimming took 0 bases from V and 3 from J, leaving 8 bases between them. In germline, CDR1 is LGHNA, CDR2 YSLEER. CDR3 length: 15 residues. CDR3 bases: TGCGCCAGCAGCCAAGATTACAGGGACACCGGGGAGCTGTTTTTT. The encoded protein is CASSQDYRDTGELFF.

CDR3 in DNA: TGCGCCAGCAGACTAGCGGGGGGGCTAGCTGGTGAGCAGTTCTTC. It specifies CASRLAGGLAGEQFF. This chain joins TRBV4-1 and TRBJ2-1; TRBD2 aligns across 13 bases. V lost 6 bases and J lost 9; bases outside the gene matches: 8. This CDR3 region has 15 residues. CDR1 is MGHRA and CDR2 is YSYEKL in the germline V gene.

The J gene is TRBJ2-7, the V gene TRBV7-8; 14 positions agree with TRBD2. Germline CDR1 reads SGHVS; CDR2 reads FQNEAQ. The CDR3 extends over 17 amino acids. J gave up 0 bases and V 5 bases, and 6 bases lay outside the gene matches. This chain's CDR3 is CASSPGLAGGDSYEQYF. The CDR3 DNA is TGTGCCAGCAGCCCCGGACTAGCGGGGGGCGACTCCTACGAGCAGTACTTC.

This rearrangement joins TRBV5-1 to TRBJ2-1; TRBD2 aligns across 8 bases. Germline V gives CDR1 SGHRS, CDR2 YFSETQ. The CDR3 length is 16 residues. With 7 bases clipped from V and 9 bases from J, the junction kept 18 bases outside the gene matches. CDR3 protein: CASLAIAGGLSGEQFF. The CDR3 DNA is TGCGCCAGCTTAGCGATCGCGGGGGGACTGTCGGGTGAGCAGTTCTTC.

The chain recombines TRBV14 with TRBJ1-6; 10 nucleotides agree with TRBD1. Germline CDR1 is SGHDN and CDR2 is FVKESK. Germline trimming cut 3 bases from V and 7 bases from J; bases unmatched to any gene: 6. This CDR3 region has 16 residues. CDR3 sequence: CASSQTGTGVNSPLHF. The DNA of the CDR3 is TGTGCCAGCAGCCAGACCGGGACAGGGGTGAATTCACCCCTCCACTTT.

This clone was detected only once. The J gene is TRBJ1-1, the V gene TRBV6-1, with TRBD1 as a possible D gene (6 bases). V shed 6 bases and J shed 1 base, with 15 bases lying between them. The germline V gene encodes CDR1 MNHNS and CDR2 SASEGT. The CDR3 is made up of 15 amino acids. Here the CDR3 DNA reads TGTGCCAGCAGCCTACAACCACAGGGGAACACTGAAGCTTTCTTT. Encoded protein: CASSLQPQGNTEAFF.

This chain links TRBV4-1 with TRBJ2-2; the match to TRBD1 covers 8 bases. V gave up 1 base and J gave up 7 bases; unmatched junction bases: 5. The CDR3 has 15 amino acids. Germline V CDR1 and CDR2: MGHRA, YSYEKL. The CDR3 protein is CASSQGTGTVGELFF. As DNA, the CDR3 is TGCGCCAGCAGCCAAGGGACAGGGACGGTCGGGGAGCTGTTTTTT.

This rearrangement joins TRBV11-2 to TRBJ2-7; possible D gene TRBD2, 6 bases. In germline, CDR1 is SGHAT, CDR2 FQNNGV. The CDR3 contains 14 residues. The germline V and J ends were trimmed by 2 bases and 7 bases, with 15 bases remaining between them. CDR3 nucleotides: TGTGCCAGCAGCTTATGGGACTTCTTGAGGGAGCAGTACTTC. This sequence encodes CASSLWDFLREQYF.

The genes are TRBV7-6 and TRBJ2-7; the match to TRBD1 covers 9 bases. CDR3 size: 16 residues. CDR1 is SGHVS and CDR2 is FNYEAQ in the germline V gene. Trimming cost V 5 bases and J 1 base; bases outside gene matches: 9. In nucleotides, the CDR3 is TGTGCCAGCAGCCCCAAAGGACAGGGGTTTTCCTACGAGCAGTACTTC. Its protein product is CASSPKGQGFSYEQYF.

In DNA form, the CDR3 reads TGCGCCAGCAGCCAAGATGAGGGCCACTATGGCTACACCTTC. Amino acids: CASSQDEGHYGYTF. The chain carries TRBV4-3 and TRBJ1-2; the D is unclear. CDR1 LGHNA and CDR2 YSLEER come from the germline V gene. Trimming left V 0 bases short and J 3 bases short, with 8 bases between. The CDR3 contains 14 residues.

This clone was seen only a few times. The CDR3 region has the DNA TGTGCCAGCAGTGAAAGGACAGAACGGGGCTACACCTTC. Protein product: CASSERTERGYTF. The V and J genes are TRBV6-5 and TRBJ1-2; a weak D match, TRBD1 (6 bases). CDR1 is MNHEY and CDR2 is SVGAGI in the germline V gene. CDR3 length: 13 residues. The germline V and J ends were trimmed by 5 bases and 8 bases, with 15 bases remaining between them.

This chain connects TRBV11-2 to TRBJ1-2, with 10 bases identical to TRBD1. CDR1 SGHAT and CDR2 FQNNGV come from the germline V gene. This CDR3 comprises 15 residues. J lost 3 bases, V lost 5 bases, and 6 bases had no gene match. The CDR3 bases are TGTGCCAGCAGCGCCTGGGACAGGGGTGACTATGGCTACACCTTC. This sequence encodes CASSAWDRGDYGYTF.

The J gene is TRBJ1-6, the V gene TRBV5-1; 8 bases map to TRBD1. V dropped 2 bases and J dropped 6; count of bases not matched to a gene: 4. CDR1 and CDR2 from the germline V gene are SGHRS and YFSETQ. CDR3 length: 15 residues. For the CDR3, the DNA is TGCGCCAGCAGCTTAGTAACAGGGGGTAATTCACCCCTCCACTTT. It codes for CASSLVTGGNSPLHF.

The chain recombines TRBV6-5 with TRBJ1-2; D may be TRBD1 (6 bases). Germline CDR1 is MNHEY and CDR2 is SVGAGI. V was shortened by 6 bases and J by 0 bases, with 8 bases between the two germline ends. CDR3 length equals 13 residues. The CDR3 here is CASRDSTNYGYTF. CDR3 DNA: TGTGCCAGCAGGGACAGTACTAACTATGGCTACACCTTC.